The clone carrying this TCR beta chain was found many times. The data originate from a study of response to subunit inactivated influenza vaccine. The CDR3 is 15 residues long. Germline lookup yields CDR1 MDHEN and CDR2 SYDVKM. V lost 5 bases to trimming and J lost 5 bases; unmatched junction nucleotides: 5. TCRdb called the RT-PCR reads again in MiXCR, with one record for every CDR3 protein. The sample has 150,000 to 200,000 distinct CDR3 sequences, approximately 8.7% seen once. The source is a man aged 45-65 years who received an inactivated influenza vaccine. Sequenced material: non-naive T cells sorted from PBMCs, taken on the day of vaccination. J is TRBJ2-2 and V is TRBV28; 10 bases align to TRBD2. Written as DNA, the CDR3 is TGTGCCAGCAGTCTTCTAGCGGGGGTAACCGGGGAGCTGTTTTTT. This codes for CASSLLAGVTGELFF.